The 26 T cell receptor beta chains presented below share a single source sample, sequenced in a study of OX40 agonist ivuxolimab in advanced cancers. Method: immunoSEQ multiplex PCR; TCRdb's copy keeps in-frame clones and lacks some. This table holds around 90,000 clones, over 75% found once. The sequencing here drew on CD4+ or CD8+ T cells sorted from blood, taken in a trial of the OX40 agonist ivuxolimab. Receptor source: an adult with an advanced solid tumor such as melanoma, head and neck, liver or kidney cancer.

As DNA, the CDR3 is TGTGCCTGGTCCGTATGGAGGGGAACAGGGGCCCACAATGAGCAGTTCTTC. Residues: CAWSVWRGTGAHNEQFF. This chain connects TRBV30 to TRBJ2-1, with D perhaps matching TRBD1 (7 bases). The ends were cut back, 5 bases at V and 5 bases at J, with 25 bases in the middle. This CDR3 contains 17 residues. Germline values: CDR1 GTSNPN, CDR2 SVGIG (reference sequence).

This chain uses TRBV18 with TRBJ2-2; D gene ambiguous. This CDR3 spans 14 amino acids. Trimming took 2 bases from V and 5 from J, leaving 9 bases between them. The germline V gene encodes CDR1 KGHSH and CDR2 LQKENI. The CDR3 DNA reads TGTGCCAGCTCACCAGGGCAGGCTACCGGGGAGCTGTTTTTT. It translates to CASSPGQATGELFF.

The chain joins TRBV19 to TRBJ1-6, with TRBD1 matching 10 bases. Germline V gene sequence: CDR1 LNHDA, CDR2 SQIVND (reference sequence). Losses at the gene ends were 4 bases for V and 6 bases for J; bases not matched to a gene: 3. This CDR3 region has 15 residues. For the CDR3, the DNA is TGTGCCAGTAGTACGGGACAGGGGCGTAATTCACCCCTCCACTTT. Translated: CASSTGQGRNSPLHF.

The gene calls are TRBV14 and TRBJ2-5; 10 bases are a match to TRBD2. Germline V gene sequence: CDR1 SGHDN, CDR2 FVKESK. J lost 7 bases, V lost 0 bases, and 14 bases had no gene match. This CDR3 region has 18 residues. The CDR3 nucleotides are TGTGCCAGCAGCCAAGATGGTGTTCTAGCGGGGGTAGATGGGACCCAGTACTTC. Protein sequence: CASSQDGVLAGVDGTQYF.

This sequence joins TRBV19 and TRBJ1-1, with a possible D match to TRBD1 (6 bases). The CDR3 loop spans 15 amino acids. Germline values: CDR1 LNHDA, CDR2 SQIVND (reference sequence). The germline V and J ends were trimmed by 1 base and 1 base, with 10 bases remaining between them. CDR3 sequence (DNA): TGTGCCAGTAGTATAGTGGAACAGGGGAACACTGAAGCTTTCTTT. This codes for CASSIVEQGNTEAFF.

The chain joins TRBV20-1 to TRBJ1-1, with unresolved D. The CDR3 loop spans 11 amino acids. CDR1 and CDR2 from the germline V gene are DFQATT and SNEGSKA (reference sequence). Trimming shortened V by 6 bases and J by 7 bases, and 12 bases separated the two germline ends. The CDR3 DNA is TGCAGTGCAGCAAAGGGCATTGAAGCTTTCTTT. Translating gives CSAAKGIEAFF.

This sequence joins TRBV15 and TRBJ2-7, with D perhaps TRBD2 (6 bases). The CDR3 runs 14 residues. Trimming pared 8 bases from V and 5 bases from J, leaving 19 bases between. Germline V gene sequence: CDR1 LNHNV, CDR2 YYDKDF (reference sequence). In nucleotides, the CDR3 is TGTGCCACCCTCGTAGGGCAGAGGGAGGACGAGCAGTACTTC. Translated: CATLVGQREDEQYF. Variable domain in full (rest from reference TRBV15 and TRBJ2-7): DAMVIQNPRYQVTQFGKPVTLSCSQTLNHNVMYWYQQKSSQAPKLLFHYYDKDFNNEADTPDNFQSRRPNTSFCFLDIRSPGLGDTAMYLCATLVGQREDEQYFGPGTRLTVT.

The CDR3 nucleotides read TGTGCCAGCAGCTTAGAGGCCGGTGGGGGCACTGAAGCTTTCTTT. This sequence encodes CASSLEAGGGTEAFF. This chain uses TRBV7-2 with TRBJ1-1, with D possibly being TRBD1 (5 bases). The CDR3 is 15 residues long. Per the germline V gene, CDR1 is SGHTA and CDR2 is FQGNSA. V lost 1 base and J lost 4, with 13 bases in between.

V usage is TRBV5-6 and J usage is TRBJ2-7, with D perhaps TRBD2 (6 bases). V was shortened by 1 base and J by 4 bases, with 12 bases between the two germline ends. Per the germline V gene, CDR1 is SGHDT and CDR2 is YYEEEE. The CDR3 is 14 amino acids. CDR3 sequence: CASSLRGFRYEQYF. CDR3 in DNA: TGTGCCAGCAGCTTGCGGGGGTTCCGATACGAGCAGTACTTC.

CDR3 in DNA: TGTGCCAGCAGTGAATCGCGGGGCTATGGCTACACCTTC. Protein product: CASSESRGYGYTF. The V call is TRBV25-1, the J call TRBJ1-2; D remains ambiguous. V shed 1 base and J shed 4 bases, with 7 bases lying between them. CDR1 MGHDK and CDR2 SYGVNS come from the germline V gene. The CDR3 sequence is 13 residues long.

In its sample, this clone was seen once. This chain links TRBV10-2 with TRBJ1-1, with D unclear. Germline V gene sequence: CDR1 WSHSY, CDR2 SAAADI. The CDR3 is made up of 14 amino acids. Trimming cost V 6 bases and J 1 base, with 12 bases left between them. As DNA, the CDR3 is TGCGCCAGCAGGGAGGCAGCCCAGAACACTGAAGCTTTCTTT. This encodes CASREAAQNTEAFF.

This chain connects TRBV18 to TRBJ2-1; no firm D call. The CDR3 consists of 16 residues. V was pared by 1 base and J by 8 bases, with 18 bases between. CDR1 is KGHSH and CDR2 is LQKENI in the germline V gene. CDR3 protein: CASSPLFGPTVYEQFF. The DNA for the CDR3 is TGTGCCAGCTCACCACTCTTCGGGCCCACGGTCTATGAGCAGTTCTTC.

V is TRBV27 and J is TRBJ2-7; 10 nucleotides line up with TRBD2. The CDR3 has 16 amino acids. Germline CDR1 reads MNHEY; CDR2 reads SMNVEV (reference sequence). V was clipped by 10 bases and J by 3 bases; unmatched bases: 15. The CDR3 spells CATFRLSGGRLYEQYF. In DNA form, the CDR3 reads TGTGCCACCTTCAGACTTAGCGGGGGGCGCCTCTACGAGCAGTACTTC.

The chain links TRBV7-8 to TRBJ1-1; no clear D gene. The CDR3 is made up of 14 amino acids. Germline V gene data show CDR1 as SGHVS and CDR2 as FQNEAQ. Trimming removed 1 base at V and 0 bases at J, with 6 bases between. CDR3 loop: CASSLGSMNTEAFF. DNA for the CDR3: TGTGCCAGCAGCTTAGGGAGTATGAACACTGAAGCTTTCTTT.

This sequence joins TRBV19 and TRBJ1-2; 7 nucleotides line up with TRBD1. In germline, CDR1 is LNHDA, CDR2 SQIVND (reference sequence). V lost 1 base to trimming and J lost 1 base; unmatched junction nucleotides: 0. The CDR3 contains 14 residues. The CDR3 here is CASSIGQGNYGYTF. CDR3 nucleotides: TGTGCCAGTAGTATAGGACAGGGTAACTATGGCTACACCTTC.

The chain employs TRBV19 and TRBJ2-7, with 8 bases fitting TRBD1. V was pared by 4 bases and J by 1 base, with 6 bases of the junction left unmatched. Germline values: CDR1 LNHDA, CDR2 SQIVND (reference sequence). This CDR3 contains 15 residues. In DNA form, the CDR3 reads TGTGCCAGTAGTAAAGGACAGGGTAGATCCTACGAGCAGTACTTC. Its protein is CASSKGQGRSYEQYF.

This clone was found a few times. The chain uses TRBV18 and TRBJ1-4; D ambiguous. The CDR3 is 15 residues long. Per germline, CDR1 KGHSH and CDR2 LQKENI. The ends were cut back, 3 bases at V and 0 bases at J, with 8 bases in the middle. The CDR3 is CASSPTEATNEKLFF. In DNA, the CDR3 is TGTGCCAGCTCACCGACCGAAGCAACTAATGAAAAACTGTTTTTT.

This clone has a single count. The chain recombines TRBV13 with TRBJ2-2; D is unclear. The CDR3 runs to 13 residues. V gave up 6 bases and J gave up 5 bases, with 10 bases separating them. Germline V gene data show CDR1 as PRHDT and CDR2 as FYEKMQ (reference sequence). The CDR3 here is CASSEVVTGELFF. The DNA for the CDR3 is TGTGCCAGCAGTGAAGTGGTGACCGGGGAGCTGTTTTTT.

The V and J genes are TRBV9 and TRBJ2-3; 7 nucleotides align to TRBD2. Germline V gene sequence: CDR1 SGDLS, CDR2 YYNGEE. The J segment lost 1 base and the V segment lost 4 bases, leaving 12 bases of the junction unmatched. This CDR3 is built from 17 residues. The CDR3 loop is CASSPLGGGRRTDTQYF. The CDR3 DNA reads as TGTGCCAGCAGCCCGCTTGGGGGGGGAAGGCGCACAGATACGCAGTATTTT.

The chain recombines TRBV7-9 with TRBJ2-1; D assignment may be TRBD1 or TRBD2 (5 bases each). The germline gives CDR1 SEHNR, CDR2 FQNEAQ (reference sequence). The CDR3 has 16 amino acids. V dropped 1 base and J dropped 10 bases, with 20 bases sitting between them. In DNA, the CDR3 is TGTGCCAGCAGCTTAGACACCGGGACCCTCTCTGGGGAGCAGTTCTTC. Protein: CASSLDTGTLSGEQFF.

The chain is built from TRBV9 and TRBJ2-5; 9 bases fit TRBD1. In germline, CDR1 is SGDLS, CDR2 YYNGEE. The trim removed 0 bases at V and 6 bases at J, leaving 3 bases unmatched. CDR3 size: 14 residues. CDR3 in amino acids: CASSVGGTGKTQYF. CDR3 coding DNA: TGTGCCAGCAGCGTAGGAGGGACAGGGAAGACCCAGTACTTC. Variable domain in full (rest from reference TRBV9 and TRBJ2-5): DSGVTQTPKHLITATGQRVTLRCSPRSGDLSVYWYQQSLDQGLQFLIQYYNGEERAKGNILERFSAQQFPDLHSELNLSSLELGDSALYFCASSVGGTGKTQYFGPGTRLLVL.

The CDR3 here is CASSWKTGGYGYTF. The CDR3 bases are TGTGCCAGCAGTTGGAAGACAGGGGGCTATGGCTACACCTTC. The genes are TRBV27 and TRBJ1-2; 9 bases align to TRBD1. The CDR3 extends over 14 amino acids. Germline V gives CDR1 MNHEY, CDR2 SMNVEV (reference sequence). With 4 bases clipped from V and 4 bases from J, the junction kept 4 bases outside the gene matches.

The rearrangement links TRBV11-3 to TRBJ2-2, with 8 nucleotides matching TRBD1. CDR3 length: 15 amino acids. Germline CDR1 reads SGHNT; CDR2 reads YENEEA. The V segment lost 1 base and the J segment 5 bases; nucleotides outside the gene matches: 3. CDR3 region: CASSLVQGATGELFF. As DNA, the CDR3 is TGTGCCAGCAGCTTAGTCCAGGGGGCGACCGGGGAGCTGTTTTTT.

In regard to this clone: An end of the junction does not agree with germline; a read error may underlie this. The CDR3 coding sequence is TGTGCTAGCAGCTTATCGGGGGGCACTGAAGCTTTCTTT. This translates into CASSLSGGTEAFF. V is TRBV7-7 and J is TRBJ1-1, with a possible D match to TRBD1 (5 bases). The CDR3 loop spans 13 amino acids. CDR1 SSHAT and CDR2 FNYEAQ come from the germline V gene (reference sequence).

V gene TRBV18 combines with J gene TRBJ2-5, with a weak D call TRBD1 (5 bases). V was pared by 5 bases and J by 5 bases, with 15 bases between. The length of the CDR3 is 14 residues. Germline assignment: CDR1 KGHSH and CDR2 LQKENI. CDR3 DNA: TGTGCCAGCTCAAGGCAGGGCCCGCAGGAGACCCAGTACTTC. The encoded protein is CASSRQGPQETQYF.

This chain connects TRBV18 to TRBJ1-1; D not resolved. The CDR3 consists of 14 residues. The germline gives CDR1 KGHSH, CDR2 LQKENI. V was cut by 2 bases and J by 1 base, with 8 bases left in between. CDR3 nucleotides: TGTGCCAGCTCACCAAAGACTTCGAACACTGAAGCTTTCTTT. This translates into CASSPKTSNTEAFF.